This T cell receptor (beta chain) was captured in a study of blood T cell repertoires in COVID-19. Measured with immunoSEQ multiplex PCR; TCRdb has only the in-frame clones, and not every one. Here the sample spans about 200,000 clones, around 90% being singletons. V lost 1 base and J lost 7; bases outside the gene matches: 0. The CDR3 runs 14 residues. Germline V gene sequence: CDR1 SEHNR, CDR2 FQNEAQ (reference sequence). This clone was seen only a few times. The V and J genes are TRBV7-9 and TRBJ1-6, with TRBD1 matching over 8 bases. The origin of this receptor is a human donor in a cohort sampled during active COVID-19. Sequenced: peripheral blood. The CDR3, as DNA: TGTGCCAGCAGCTTAGGGACAGGGAATTCACCCCTCCACTTT. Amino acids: CASSLGTGNSPLHF.